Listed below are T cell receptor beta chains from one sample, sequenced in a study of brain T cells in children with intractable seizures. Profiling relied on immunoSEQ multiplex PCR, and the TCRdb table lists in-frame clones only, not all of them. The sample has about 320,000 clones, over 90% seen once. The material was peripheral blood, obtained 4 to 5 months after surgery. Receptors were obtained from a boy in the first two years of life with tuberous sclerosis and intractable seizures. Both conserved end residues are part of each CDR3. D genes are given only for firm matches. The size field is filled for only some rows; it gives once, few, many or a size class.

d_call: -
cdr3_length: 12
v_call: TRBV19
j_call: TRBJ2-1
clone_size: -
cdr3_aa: CASSMPGDEQFF
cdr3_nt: TGTGCCAGTAGTATGCCGGGGGATGAGCAGTTCTTC

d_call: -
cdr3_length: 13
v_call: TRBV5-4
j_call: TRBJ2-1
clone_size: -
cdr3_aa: CASSRDSYNEQFF
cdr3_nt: TGTGCCAGCAGCCGAGACTCCTACAATGAGCAGTTCTTC

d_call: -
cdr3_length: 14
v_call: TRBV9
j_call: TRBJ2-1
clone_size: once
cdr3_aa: CASSLGPAHNEQFF
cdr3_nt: TGTGCCAGCAGCCTGGGACCAGCCCACAATGAGCAGTTCTTC

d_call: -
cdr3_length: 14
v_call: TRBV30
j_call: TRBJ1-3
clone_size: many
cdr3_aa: CAWSDTHSGNTIYF
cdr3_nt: TGTGCCTGGAGTGACACTCACTCTGGAAACACCATATATTTT

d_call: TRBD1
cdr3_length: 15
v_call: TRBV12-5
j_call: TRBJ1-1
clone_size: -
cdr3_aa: CASGARGPGGTEAFF
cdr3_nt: TGTGCTAGTGGTGCCAGGGGGCCGGGAGGTACTGAAGCTTTCTTT

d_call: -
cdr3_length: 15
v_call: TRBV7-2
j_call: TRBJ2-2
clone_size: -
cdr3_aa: CASSLVFGLSGELFF
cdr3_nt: TGTGCCAGCAGCTTAGTATTCGGACTATCCGGGGAGCTGTTTTTT

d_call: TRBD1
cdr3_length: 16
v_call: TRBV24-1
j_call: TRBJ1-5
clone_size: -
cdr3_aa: CATSDFWTGGNQPQHF
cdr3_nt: TGTGCCACCAGTGATTTTTGGACAGGGGGCAATCAGCCCCAGCATTTT

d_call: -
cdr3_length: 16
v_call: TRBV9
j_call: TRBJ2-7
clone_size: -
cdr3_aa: CASSPGLGGQSYEQYF
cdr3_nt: TGTGCCAGCAGCCCCGGGCTGGGGGGACAGTCCTACGAGCAGTACTTC

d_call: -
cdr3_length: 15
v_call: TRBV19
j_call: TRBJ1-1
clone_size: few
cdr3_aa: CASSITGGGVTEAFF
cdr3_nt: TGTGCCAGTAGTATAACAGGCGGCGGGGTCACTGAAGCTTTCTTT

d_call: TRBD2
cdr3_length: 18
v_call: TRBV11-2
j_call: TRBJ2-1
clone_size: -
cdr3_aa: CASSLDRYLLAGESLQFF
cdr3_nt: TGTGCCAGCAGCTTAGATCGGTATTTACTAGCGGGAGAATCGCTGCAGTTCTTC